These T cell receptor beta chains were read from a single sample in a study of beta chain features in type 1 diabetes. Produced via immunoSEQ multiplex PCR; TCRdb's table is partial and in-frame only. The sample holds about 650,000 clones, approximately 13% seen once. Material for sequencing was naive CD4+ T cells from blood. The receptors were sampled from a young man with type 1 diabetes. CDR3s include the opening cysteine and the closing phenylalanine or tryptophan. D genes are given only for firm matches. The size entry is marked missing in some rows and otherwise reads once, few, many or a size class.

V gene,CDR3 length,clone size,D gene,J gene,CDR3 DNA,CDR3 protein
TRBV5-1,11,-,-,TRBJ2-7,TGCGCCAGCGCTGGAATAAACGAGCAGTACTTC,CASAGINEQYF
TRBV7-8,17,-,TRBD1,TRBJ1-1,TGTGCCAGCAGCTTAGGTGGGGGGACAGTCCTCAACACTGAAGCTTTCTTT,CASSLGGGTVLNTEAFF
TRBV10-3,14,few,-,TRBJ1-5,TGTGCCATCAGTGAGTCGAAGGGTCTTCAGCCCCAGCATTTT,CAISESKGLQPQHF
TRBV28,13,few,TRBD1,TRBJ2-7,TGTGCCAGCTCTACGACAGGGCTCGGAGAGCAGTACTTC,CASSTTGLGEQYF
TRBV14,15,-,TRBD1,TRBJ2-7,TGTGCCAGCAGCCAAGGTGCCGGGACAGGGGGCGAGCAGTACTTC,CASSQGAGTGGEQYF
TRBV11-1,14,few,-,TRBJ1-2,TGTGCCAGCAGCTTCACAGACGGGGGCGGTGGCTACACCTTC,CASSFTDGGGGYTF
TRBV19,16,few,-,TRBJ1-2,TGTGCCAGTAGTATCGGTGTGAAGGAGGGAACCTATGGCTACACCTTC,CASSIGVKEGTYGYTF
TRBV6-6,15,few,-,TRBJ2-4,TGTGCCAGCAGTTACCAGGGGTTAGCCAAAAACATTCAGTACTTC,CASSYQGLAKNIQYF
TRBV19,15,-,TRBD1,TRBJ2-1,TGTGCCAGTAGTATAGATGGGGACAGGGGGTATGAGCAGTTCTTC,CASSIDGDRGYEQFF
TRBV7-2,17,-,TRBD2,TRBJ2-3,TGTGCCAGCAGTCCTCGCGGGGAGCGGGGGGGCCTGGATACGCAGTATTTT,CASSPRGERGGLDTQYF
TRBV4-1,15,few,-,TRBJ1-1,TGCGCCAGCAGCCAAGATCGAGGGGGAGGCACTGAAGCTTTCTTT,CASSQDRGGGTEAFF
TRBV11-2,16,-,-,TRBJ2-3,TGTGCCAGCAGCTTATCGATCCAAAGCGCCCGGGATACGCAGTATTTT,CASSLSIQSARDTQYF
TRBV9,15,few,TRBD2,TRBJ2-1,TGTGCCAGCAGCCGGGAGGACCTACCCTACAATGAGCAGTTCTTC,CASSREDLPYNEQFF
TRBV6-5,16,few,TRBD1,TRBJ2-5,TGTGCCAGCAGTTACTCGTCGGGACAGGGGCAAGAGACCCAGTACTTC,CASSYSSGQGQETQYF
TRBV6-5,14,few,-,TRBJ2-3,TGTGCCAGCAGTTACTTGAGCCCGCGGGATACGCAGTATTTT,CASSYLSPRDTQYF
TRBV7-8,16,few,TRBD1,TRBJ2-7,TGTGCCAGCAGCCCGGGGCCCAGACAGGGCCCCTACGAGCAGTACTTC,CASSPGPRQGPYEQYF
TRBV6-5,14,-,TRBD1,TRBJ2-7,TGTGCCAGCAGTAAACAGGGGGCTGTCGACGAGCAGTACTTC,CASSKQGAVDEQYF
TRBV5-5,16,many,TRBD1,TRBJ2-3,TGTGCCAGCAGCAACTGGGGACAGCCAAGCACAGATACGCAGTATTTT,CASSNWGQPSTDTQYF
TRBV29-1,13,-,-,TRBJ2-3,TGCAGCGTTGTGGGACTCATTACAGATACGCAGTATTTT,CSVVGLITDTQYF
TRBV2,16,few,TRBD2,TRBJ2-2,TGTGCCAGCAGTTTAAGCGGGGGAGGAAACACCGGGGAGCTGTTTTTT,CASSLSGGGNTGELFF
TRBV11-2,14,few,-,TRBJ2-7,TGTGCCAGCAGCTTAGGACAGAACTCCTACGAGCAGTACTTC,CASSLGQNSYEQYF
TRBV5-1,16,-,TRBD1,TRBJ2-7,TGCGCCAGCAGCTTGGGAGGGACAGGGAAACCCTACGAGCAGTACTTC,CASSLGGTGKPYEQYF
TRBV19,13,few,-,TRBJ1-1,TGTGCCAGTAGCCATCGGGAGAACACTGAAGCTTTCTTT,CASSHRENTEAFF
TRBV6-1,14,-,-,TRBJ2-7,TGTGCCAGCAGTGTCCGGGACAAGACCTACGAGCAGTACTTC,CASSVRDKTYEQYF
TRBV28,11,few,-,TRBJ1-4,TGTGCCAGCAGTTTGGATGAAAAACTGTTTTTT,CASSLDEKLFF
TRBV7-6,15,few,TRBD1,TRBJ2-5,TGTGCCAGCAGCTCCCGACAGGGGCTACAAGAGACCCAGTACTTC,CASSSRQGLQETQYF
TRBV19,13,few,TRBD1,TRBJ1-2,TGTGCCAGTAGTATCAGGACAGGGCATGGCTACACCTTC,CASSIRTGHGYTF
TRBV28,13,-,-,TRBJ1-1,TGTGCCTGGTCAGCGGGGGGACTCACTGAAGCTTTCTTT,CAWSAGGLTEAFF